Only a few counts were recorded for the clone carrying this T cell receptor (beta chain). In the source study's methods: Estimation of nucleated cell counts relied on the amplification of reference gene primers. Generated by immunoSEQ multiplex PCR, the TCRdb table keeps only in-frame clones and is missing some. V, J and clone size reflect that table, while D and trimming were determined from the DNA. The repertoire holds approximately 220,000 clones, with roughly 85% as singletons. This specimen belongs to a study of blood T cell repertoires in COVID-19. Study-wide background: Spain, Italy and the United States supplied samples that represented acute and convalescent COVID-19.

This TCR was sampled from a man aged 50 to 60 who had recovered from COVID-19. The sequenced sample was peripheral blood.

In DNA, the CDR3 is TGTGCCAGCAGCCCGACTAGCGGGAGGAAGCCCGGTTTATGGTATTTT. Translated: CASSPTSGRKPGLWYF. The chain joins TRBV7-6 to TRBJ2-3, with 13 nucleotides matching TRBD2. Germline V gives CDR1 SGHVS, CDR2 FNYEAQ. The CDR3 spans 16 residues. V dropped 5 bases and J dropped 14; count of bases not matched to a gene: 16.